Presented here are 23 T cell receptor beta chains from one specimen sequenced in a study of T cells after yellow fever vaccination. TCRdb called the 5' RACE reads again in MiXCR, with one record for every CDR3 protein. The sample lists about 340,000 distinct CDR3 sequences, around an eighth occurring once. The sample in question was CD4+ T cells sorted from PBMCs, obtained 15 days after the yellow fever booster vaccination. The source of these receptors is a man between 18 and 35 years old who received the YFV17D yellow fever vaccine.

The rearrangement links TRBV9 to TRBJ1-2, with a tentative D call TRBD1 (6 bases). The V end lost 4 bases, the J end lost 6 bases, and 13 bases lay between the germline ends. Germline values: CDR1 SGDLS, CDR2 YYNGEE. The CDR3 runs 13 residues. DNA of the CDR3: TGTGCCAGCAGCTCTCCCTACAGGGATGGCTACACCTTC. This translates into CASSSPYRDGYTF.

Points on this clonotype: The limits of the CDR3 on the DNA are not certain, so only TCRdb's listed CDR3 is given. The rearrangement links TRBV12-2 to TRBJ1-3. TRBV12-2 is annotated as a pseudogene. The CDR3 spans 15 amino acids, including both terminal residues. The chain's CDR3 is CASRDGVGSGNTIYF.

Here the CDR3 reads CASSRFGGPNEKLFF. CDR3 sequence (DNA): TGTGCCAGCTCACGATTCGGGGGCCCGAATGAAAAACTGTTTTTT. The chain combines TRBV6-2 or TRBV6-3 with TRBJ1-4; a weak D match, TRBD1 (6 bases). The germline CDR1 and CDR2 sequences are MNHEY and SVGEGT. The length of the CDR3 is 15 residues. V was shortened by 8 bases and J by 5 bases, with 18 bases between the two germline ends.

Only a few counts were recorded for this clonotype. The chain has TRBV5-1 and TRBJ1-4; perhaps TRBD1 as D (5 bases). The germline V and J ends were trimmed by 4 bases and 3 bases, with 10 bases remaining between them. The germline gives CDR1 SGHRS, CDR2 YFSETQ. The CDR3 runs to 14 residues. The CDR3 loop is CASSRDGANEKLFF. CDR3 nucleotide sequence: TGCGCCAGCAGCCGGGACGGAGCTAATGAAAAACTGTTTTTT.

CDR3 sequence (DNA): TGCGCCAGCAGCTTGTCGGACAGGGGGCGAAACGGGCCTGGATGGGAGACCCAGTACTTC. This gives the protein CASSLSDRGRNGPGWETQYF. The V call is TRBV5-1, the J call TRBJ2-5; the match to TRBD1 covers 11 bases. This CDR3 is built from 20 residues. CDR1 is SGHRS and CDR2 is YFSETQ in the germline V gene. Losses at the gene ends were 1 base for V and 5 bases for J; bases not matched to a gene: 19. Together with reference TRBV5-1 and TRBJ2-5, the CDR3 gives the full variable domain: KAGVTQTPRYLIKTRGQQVTLSCSPISGHRSVSWYQQTPGQGLQFLFEYFSETQRNKGNFPGRFSGRQFSNSRSEMNVSTLELGDSALYLCASSLSDRGRNGPGWETQYFGPGTRLLVL.

The CDR3 DNA sequence: TGTGCCAGCAGCTTAGGGATAGGGGCGCGGGCTTTCTTT. Residues: CASSLGIGARAFF. The chain joins TRBV7-9 to TRBJ1-1, with D possibly TRBD1 on 5 matching bases. CDR3 length: 13 amino acids. Between the trimmed V and J ends, which lost 1 base and 11 bases, there was a span of 14 bases. Germline V gene data show CDR1 as SEHNR and CDR2 as FQNEAQ (reference sequence). The full variable domain, rest sourced from reference TRBV7-9 and TRBJ1-1, is DTGVSQNPRHKITKRGQNVTFRCDPISEHNRLYWYRQTLGQGPEFLTYFQNEAQLEKSRLLSDRFSAERPKGSFSTLEIQRTEQGDSAMYLCASSLGIGARAFFGQGTRLTVV.

This clonotype was seen more than once but under ten times. The V call is TRBV6-6, the J call TRBJ1-3; D is uncertain. This CDR3 spans 13 amino acids. Germline CDR1 is MNHNY and CDR2 is SVGAGI (reference sequence). Trimming stripped 7 bases from V and 0 bases from J, with 7 bases between. The CDR3 here is CASNGGSGNTIYF. The CDR3 DNA follows: TGTGCCAGCAACGGAGGCTCTGGAAACACCATATATTTT.

The rearrangement links TRBV20-1 to TRBJ2-3, with 7 bases that match TRBD1. The CDR3 is 13 amino acids. The junction had 5 bases not matched to a gene; V was cut back by 5 bases and J by 3 bases. Germline CDR1 reads DFQATT; CDR2 reads SNEGSKA (reference sequence). The chain's CDR3 is CSAGQARTDTQYF. CDR3 DNA: TGCAGTGCTGGACAGGCCCGGACAGATACGCAGTATTTT.

The rearrangement links TRBV5-6 to TRBJ2-5, with D tentatively TRBD2 (6 bases). The germline V and J ends were trimmed by 5 bases and 5 bases, with 13 bases remaining between them. This CDR3 contains 13 residues. Looked up from germline, CDR1 is SGHDT and CDR2 is YYEEEE. The CDR3 loop is CASRTDYRETQYF. The CDR3 DNA is TGTGCCAGCAGGACGGACTACCGGGAGACCCAGTACTTC.

CDR3 DNA: TGTGCCAGCGGGGGGGATGGCAATCAGCCCCAGCATTTT. Translation: CASGGDGNQPQHF. V gene TRBV6-2 or TRBV6-3 combines with J gene TRBJ1-5, with TRBD1 as a possible D gene (5 bases). This CDR3 is 13 amino acids long. Germline V gene data show CDR1 as MNHEY and CDR2 as SVGEGT. V was shortened by 8 bases and J by 2 bases, with 10 bases between the two germline ends.

This sequence joins TRBV5-1 and TRBJ1-1; D gene uncertain. The ends were cut back, 4 bases at V and 1 base at J, with 11 bases in the middle. This CDR3 region has 14 residues. Germline CDR1 is SGHRS and CDR2 is YFSETQ. CDR3 protein: CASSLGRENTEAFF. The CDR3, as DNA: TGCGCCAGCAGCCTAGGACGGGAGAACACTGAAGCTTTCTTT. The full variable domain, rest sourced from reference TRBV5-1 and TRBJ1-1, is KAGVTQTPRYLIKTRGQQVTLSCSPISGHRSVSWYQQTPGQGLQFLFEYFSETQRNKGNFPGRFSGRQFSNSRSEMNVSTLELGDSALYLCASSLGRENTEAFFGQGTRLTVV.

The V gene is TRBV2, the J gene TRBJ2-5, with D possibly called TRBD1 or TRBD2 (6 bases each). The CDR3 is 13 residues long. Per the germline V gene, CDR1 is SNHLY and CDR2 is FYNNEI. Between the trimmed V and J ends, which lost 9 bases and 2 bases, there was a span of 13 bases. The CDR3 DNA is TGTGCCAGTGGGGGGCAGGGGCAAGAGACCCAGTACTTC. As protein: CASGGQGQETQYF.

In this sample, this clonotype turned up many times. The chain is built from TRBV6-5 and TRBJ1-1, with D tentatively TRBD1 (5 bases). The CDR3 spans 15 residues. Germline CDR1 is MNHEY and CDR2 is SVGAGI. The V end lost 2 bases, the J end lost 4 bases, and 14 bases lay between the germline ends. The CDR3 DNA reads as TGTGCCAGCAGTTACGATAGGGGATCCCGCACTGAAGCTTTCTTT. Encoded protein: CASSYDRGSRTEAFF.

The genes are TRBV2 and TRBJ2-5; D is possibly TRBD2 (6 bases). V lost 10 bases and J lost 0, with 9 bases in between. This CDR3 spans 12 amino acids. The germline V gene has CDR1 SNHLY and CDR2 FYNNEI. The CDR3 DNA is TGTGCCACCAGGACTAACCAAGAGACCCAGTACTTC. Translation gives CATRTNQETQYF.

As concerns this clonotype: It may be a read error: a sequence one base away is much more abundant. The chain couples TRBV5-1 to TRBJ1-5; D uncertain. Deletions cut 1 base from V and 5 bases from J, with 13 bases between. There are 15 residues in the CDR3. Germline values: CDR1 SGHRS, CDR2 YFSETQ. CDR3: CASSLSGFSYQPQHF. Here the CDR3 DNA reads TGCGCCAGCAGCTTGTCAGGATTCAGCTATCAGCCCCAGCATTTT.

This clonotype was seen a handful of times. V usage is TRBV10-3 and J usage is TRBJ2-3; TRBD1 or TRBD2 may be the D gene (5 bases each). The CDR3 has 16 residues. CDR1 ENHRY and CDR2 SYGVKD come from the germline V gene. Trimming left V 0 bases short and J 0 bases short, with 10 bases between. The CDR3 region has the DNA TGTGCCATCAGTGAGTCAGGGACGTCTAGCACAGATACGCAGTATTTT. Translation gives CAISESGTSSTDTQYF.

This clonotype was counted between two and nine times. The chain has TRBV9 and TRBJ1-4; TRBD1 might be the D (6 bases). The germline V gene has CDR1 SGDLS and CDR2 YYNGEE. The CDR3 contains 15 residues. Trimming left V 4 bases short and J 0 bases short, with 10 bases between. The CDR3 bases are TGTGCCAGCAGCCCAACAGGGACAACTAATGAAAAACTGTTTTTT. Translated, it gives CASSPTGTTNEKLFF.

This chain links TRBV5-6 with TRBJ1-5; no clear D gene. The CDR3 is 15 amino acids. Germline V gives CDR1 SGHDT, CDR2 YYEEEE. The V and J ends lost 0 bases and 4 bases respectively, with 11 bases between them. As DNA, the CDR3 is TGTGCCAGCAGCTTGGAAGGGAAAGGAAATCAGCCCCAGCATTTT. Translated: CASSLEGKGNQPQHF.

The chain is built from TRBV4-1 and TRBJ2-3; 7 bases fit TRBD2. V trimming: 1 base; J trimming: 3 bases; junction bases outside the gene matches: 10. The germline V gene has CDR1 MGHRA and CDR2 YSYEKL. CDR3 length: 17 amino acids. The CDR3: CASSQGGGRVRTDTQYF. The CDR3 DNA is TGCGCCAGCAGCCAAGGCGGGGGAAGAGTTCGTACAGATACGCAGTATTTT.

The V gene is TRBV11-2, the J gene TRBJ2-3, with D possibly TRBD2 on 6 matching bases. The V end was cut by 1 base, the J end by 5 bases, with 19 bases between. Germline CDR1 reads SGHAT; CDR2 reads FQNNGV. This CDR3 is 17 amino acids long. The CDR3 reads CASSLVDHSRGGDTQYF. CDR3 nucleotides: TGTGCCAGCAGCTTAGTAGATCACTCCCGGGGAGGAGATACGCAGTATTTT.

This clonotype was detected only a few times. The chain joins TRBV29-1 to TRBJ1-2, with 7 bases that match TRBD1. This CDR3 is 14 amino acids long. Germline V gives CDR1 SQVTM, CDR2 ANQGSEA. Losses at the gene ends were 1 base for V and 8 bases for J; bases not matched to a gene: 10. The CDR3 nucleotides are TGCAGCGTTGAAGTTTTCGGCAGGGGGGGCGGCTACACCTTC. Its translation: CSVEVFGRGGGYTF.

V and J are TRBV3-1 and TRBJ2-3, with TRBD1 matching over 10 bases. The V segment lost 5 bases and the J segment 4 bases; nucleotides outside the gene matches: 3. Germline CDR1 reads LGHDT; CDR2 reads YNNKEL (reference sequence). CDR3 length: 14 amino acids. Here the CDR3 reads CASSWTGGADTQYF. The CDR3 DNA reads TGTGCCAGCAGCTGGACAGGGGGAGCAGATACGCAGTATTTT.

This clonotype appeared a few times. The chain joins TRBV5-1 to TRBJ1-1, with no clear D. CDR1 and CDR2 from the germline V gene are SGHRS and YFSETQ. The ends were cut back, 7 bases at V and 4 bases at J, with 11 bases in the middle. This CDR3 comprises 12 residues. DNA of the CDR3: TGCGCCAGCGCCCGTGAGGGCACTGAAGCTTTCTTT. Translated: CASAREGTEAFF.